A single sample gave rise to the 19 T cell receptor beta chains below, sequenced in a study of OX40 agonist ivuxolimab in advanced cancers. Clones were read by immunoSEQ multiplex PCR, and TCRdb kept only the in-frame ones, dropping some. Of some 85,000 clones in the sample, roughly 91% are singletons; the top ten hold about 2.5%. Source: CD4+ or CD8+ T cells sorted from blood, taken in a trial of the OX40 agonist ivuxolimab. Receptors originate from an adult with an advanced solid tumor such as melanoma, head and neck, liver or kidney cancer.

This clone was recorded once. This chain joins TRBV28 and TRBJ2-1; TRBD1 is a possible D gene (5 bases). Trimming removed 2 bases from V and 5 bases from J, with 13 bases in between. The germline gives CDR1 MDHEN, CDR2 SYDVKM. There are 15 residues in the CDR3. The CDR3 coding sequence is TGTGCCAGCAGTTTAGCTAAGGGGCCAAACAATGAGCAGTTCTTC. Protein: CASSLAKGPNNEQFF. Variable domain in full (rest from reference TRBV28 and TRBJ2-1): DVKVTQSSRYLVKRTGEKVFLECVQDMDHENMFWYRQDPGLGLRLIYFSYDVKMKEKGDIPEGYSVSREKKERFSLILESASTNQTSMYLCASSLAKGPNNEQFFGPGTRLTVL.

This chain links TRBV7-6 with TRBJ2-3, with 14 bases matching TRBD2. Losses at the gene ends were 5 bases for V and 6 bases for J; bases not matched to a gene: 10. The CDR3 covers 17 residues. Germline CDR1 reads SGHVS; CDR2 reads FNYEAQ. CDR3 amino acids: CASSRTGTSGSWDTQYF. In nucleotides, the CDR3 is TGTGCCAGCAGCAGGACCGGGACTAGCGGGAGTTGGGATACGCAGTATTTT.

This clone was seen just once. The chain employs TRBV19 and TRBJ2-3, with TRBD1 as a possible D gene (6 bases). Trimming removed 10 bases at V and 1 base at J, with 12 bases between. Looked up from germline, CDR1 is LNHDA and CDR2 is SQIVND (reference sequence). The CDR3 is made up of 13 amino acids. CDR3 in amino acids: CAISQGGTDTQYF. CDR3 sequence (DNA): TGTGCCATCTCACAGGGTGGCACAGATACGCAGTATTTT. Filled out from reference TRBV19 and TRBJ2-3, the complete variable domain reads DGGITQSPKYLFRKEGQNVTLSCEQNLNHDAMYWYRQDPGQGLRLIYYSQIVNDFQKGDIAEGYSVSREKKESFPLTVTSAQKNPTAFYLCAISQGGTDTQYFGPGTRLTVL.

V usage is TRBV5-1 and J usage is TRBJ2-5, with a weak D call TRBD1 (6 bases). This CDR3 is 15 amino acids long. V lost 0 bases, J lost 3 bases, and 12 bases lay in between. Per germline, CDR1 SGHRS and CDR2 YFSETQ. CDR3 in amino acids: CASSLGTARKETQYF. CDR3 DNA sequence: TGCGCCAGCAGCTTGGGGACAGCCCGTAAAGAGACCCAGTACTTC.

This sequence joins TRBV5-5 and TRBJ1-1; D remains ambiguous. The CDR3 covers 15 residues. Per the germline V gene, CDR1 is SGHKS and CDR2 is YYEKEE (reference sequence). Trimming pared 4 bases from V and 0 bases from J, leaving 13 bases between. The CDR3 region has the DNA TGTGCCAGCAGCCCTCGAATGGGCATGAACACTGAAGCTTTCTTT. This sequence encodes CASSPRMGMNTEAFF. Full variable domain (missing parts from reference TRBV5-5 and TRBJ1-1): DAGVTQSPTHLIKTRGQQVTLRCSPISGHKSVSWYQQVLGQGPQFIFQYYEKEERGRGNFPDRFSARQFPNYSSELNVNALLLGDSALYLCASSPRMGMNTEAFFGQGTRLTVV.

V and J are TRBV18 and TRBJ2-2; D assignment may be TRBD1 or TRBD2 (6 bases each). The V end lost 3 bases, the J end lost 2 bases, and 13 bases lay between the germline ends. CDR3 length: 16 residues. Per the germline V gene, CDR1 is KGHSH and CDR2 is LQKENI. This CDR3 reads CASSPGGRKNTGELFF. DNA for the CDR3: TGTGCCAGCTCACCGGGGGGCAGGAAAAACACCGGGGAGCTGTTTTTT.

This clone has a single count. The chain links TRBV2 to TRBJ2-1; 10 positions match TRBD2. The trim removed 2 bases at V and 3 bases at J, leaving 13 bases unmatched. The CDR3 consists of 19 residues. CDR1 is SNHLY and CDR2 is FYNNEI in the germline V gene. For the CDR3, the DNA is TGTGCCAGCAGTGAACTTCAAACGATATTAGCGGGAGGCTACAATGAGCAGTTCTTC. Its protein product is CASSELQTILAGGYNEQFF.

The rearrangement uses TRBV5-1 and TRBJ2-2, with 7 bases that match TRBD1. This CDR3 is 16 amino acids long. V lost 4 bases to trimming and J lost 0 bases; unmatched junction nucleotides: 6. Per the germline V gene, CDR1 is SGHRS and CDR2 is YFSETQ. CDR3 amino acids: CASSDGGTANTGELFF. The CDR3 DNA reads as TGCGCCAGCAGCGATGGTGGGACAGCGAACACCGGGGAGCTGTTTTTT.

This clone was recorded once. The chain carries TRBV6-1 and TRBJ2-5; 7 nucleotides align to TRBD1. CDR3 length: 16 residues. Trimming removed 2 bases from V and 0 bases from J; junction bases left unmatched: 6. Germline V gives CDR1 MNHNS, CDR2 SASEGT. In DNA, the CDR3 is TGTGCCAGCAGTGAACTTCTAGGACAGGACCAAGAGACCCAGTACTTC. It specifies CASSELLGQDQETQYF.

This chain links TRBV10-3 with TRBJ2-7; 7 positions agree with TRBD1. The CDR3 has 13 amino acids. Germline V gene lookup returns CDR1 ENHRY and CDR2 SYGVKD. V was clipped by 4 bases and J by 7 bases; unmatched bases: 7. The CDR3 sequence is CAISVDRDREQYF. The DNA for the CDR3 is TGTGCCATCAGTGTTGACAGGGATCGTGAGCAGTACTTC.

CDR3 nucleotides: TGTGCCAGCAGCAAAGTTTCAACTTCGGGACAGGGGGTCTACGAGCAGTACTTC. It translates to CASSKVSTSGQGVYEQYF. The chain carries TRBV21-1 and TRBJ2-7; the table's D call of TRBD1 was not tested on the DNA. TRBV21-1 is given as a pseudogene. The CDR3 runs 18 residues.

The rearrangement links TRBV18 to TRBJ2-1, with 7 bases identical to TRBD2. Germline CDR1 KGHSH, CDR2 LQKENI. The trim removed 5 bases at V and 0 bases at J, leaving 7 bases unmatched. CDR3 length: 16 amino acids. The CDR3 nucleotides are TGTGCCAGCTCAGTAGGGACTACCCTCTCCTACAATGAGCAGTTCTTC. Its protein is CASSVGTTLSYNEQFF.

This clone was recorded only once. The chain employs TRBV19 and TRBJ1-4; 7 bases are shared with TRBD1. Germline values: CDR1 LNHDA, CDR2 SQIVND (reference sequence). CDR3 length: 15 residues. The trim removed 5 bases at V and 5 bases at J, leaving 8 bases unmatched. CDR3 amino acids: CASSAGGGINEKLFF. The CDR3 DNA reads TGTGCCAGTAGTGCAGGGGGAGGTATCAATGAAAAACTGTTTTTT. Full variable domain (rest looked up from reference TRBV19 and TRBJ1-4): DGGITQSPKYLFRKEGQNVTLSCEQNLNHDAMYWYRQDPGQGLRLIYYSQIVNDFQKGDIAEGYSVSREKKESFPLTVTSAQKNPTAFYLCASSAGGGINEKLFFGSGTQLSVL.

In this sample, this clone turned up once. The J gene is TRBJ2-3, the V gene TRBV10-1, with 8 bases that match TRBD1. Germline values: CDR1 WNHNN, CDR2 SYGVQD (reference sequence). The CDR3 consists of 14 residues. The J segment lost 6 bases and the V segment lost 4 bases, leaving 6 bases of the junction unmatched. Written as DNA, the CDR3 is TGCGCCAGCAGTGCGGACAGGGCTGTGGATACGCAGTATTTT. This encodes CASSADRAVDTQYF.

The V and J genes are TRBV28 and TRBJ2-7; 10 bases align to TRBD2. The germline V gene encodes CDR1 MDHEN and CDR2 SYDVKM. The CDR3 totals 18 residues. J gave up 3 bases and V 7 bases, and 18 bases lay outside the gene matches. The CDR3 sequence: CASIASSLKREGRYEQYF. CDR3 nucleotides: TGTGCCAGCATCGCCTCGAGTTTAAAGCGGGAGGGCCGCTACGAGCAGTACTTC.

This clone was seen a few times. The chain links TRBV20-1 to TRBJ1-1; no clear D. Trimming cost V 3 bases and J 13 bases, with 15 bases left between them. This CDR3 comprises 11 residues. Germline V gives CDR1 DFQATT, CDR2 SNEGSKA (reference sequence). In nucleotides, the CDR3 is TGCAGTGCTAGCGCAAGCCCGCGTGATTTCTTT. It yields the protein CSASASPRDFF.

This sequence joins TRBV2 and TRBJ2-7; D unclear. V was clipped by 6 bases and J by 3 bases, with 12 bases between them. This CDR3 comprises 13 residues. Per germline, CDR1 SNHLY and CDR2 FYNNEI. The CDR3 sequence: CASSAGRFYEQYF. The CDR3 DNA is TGTGCCAGCAGCGCAGGACGGTTCTACGAGCAGTACTTC. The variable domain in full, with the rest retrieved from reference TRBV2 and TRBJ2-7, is EPEVTQTPSHQVTQMGQEVILRCVPISNHLYFYWYRQILGQKVEFLVSFYNNEISEKSEIFDDQFSVERPDGSNFTLKIRSTKLEDSAMYFCASSAGRFYEQYFGPGTRLTVT.

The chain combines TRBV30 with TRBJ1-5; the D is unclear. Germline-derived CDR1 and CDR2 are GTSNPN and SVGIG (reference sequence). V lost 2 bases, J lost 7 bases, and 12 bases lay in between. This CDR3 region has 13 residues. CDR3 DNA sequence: TGTGCCTGGAGTTTTAGGGAGGACCAGCCCCAGCATTTT. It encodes CAWSFREDQPQHF.

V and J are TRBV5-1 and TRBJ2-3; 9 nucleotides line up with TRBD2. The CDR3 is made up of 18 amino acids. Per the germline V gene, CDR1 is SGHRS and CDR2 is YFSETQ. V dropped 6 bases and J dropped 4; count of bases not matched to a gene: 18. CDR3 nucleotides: TGCGCCAGCACCCCCCGGTTTGCGGGAGGGCCGGGCTCAGATACGCAGTATTTT. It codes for CASTPRFAGGPGSDTQYF.